Listed below are T cell receptor beta chains from one sample, sequenced in a study of early T cells in non-severe SARS-CoV-2 infection. MiXCR, applied by TCRdb to the 5' RACE reads, yields one record per CDR3 protein. The sample holds about 100,000 distinct CDR3 sequences; roughly an eighth are singletons and the top ten take about 2.3%. The specimen was whole blood. Source of these receptors: an adult who was a healthcare worker with PCR-confirmed SARS-CoV-2 infection or an uninfected control (not recorded which). Both conserved end residues are part of each CDR3. D genes are given only for firm matches. A clone size is listed for some rows: how often the clone was seen (once, few, many), or a class if it is expanded.

d_call clone_size j_call v_call cdr3_aa cdr3_nt
TRBD1 many TRBJ1-2 TRBV7-9 CASSSGGSYGYTF TGTGCCAGCAGCTCAGGGGGGTCCTACGGCTACACCTTC
TRBD1 few TRBJ2-2 TRBV29-1 CSASRTGGFTGELFF TGCAGCGCCTCAAGGACAGGGGGCTTTACCGGGGAGCTGTTTTTT
TRBD1 . TRBJ2-5 TRBV29-1 CSVFYRTGGNQETQYF TGCAGCGTTTTTTATAGGACAGGGGGCAATCAAGAGACCCAGTACTTC
TRBD1 . TRBJ2-3 TRBV2 CASRRGRTGSTDTQYF TGTGCCAGCAGGAGGGGTCGGACAGGGTCCACAGATACGCAGTATTTT
TRBD2 few TRBJ2-7 TRBV7-8 CASSLPPRTGTRGSYEQYF TGTGCCAGCAGCTTACCTCCAAGAACCGGGACTAGGGGCTCCTACGAGCAGTACTTC
. . TRBJ2-7 TRBV5-6 CASSKVEDYEQYF TGTGCCAGCAGCAAAGTAGAAGACTACGAGCAGTACTTC
. many TRBJ1-1 TRBV29-1 CSAQHGSSPEAFF TGCAGCGCTCAACATGGATCGTCGCCTGAAGCTTTCTTT
. many TRBJ2-7 TRBV7-6 CASTKRTDSYEQYF TGTGCCTCAACTAAACGGACAGACTCCTACGAGCAGTACTTC
. many TRBJ1-1 TRBV5-5 CASSWGPGQTLNTEAFF TGTGCCAGCAGCTGGGGACCAGGTCAGACCTTGAACACTGAAGCTTTCTTT
TRBD2 many TRBJ2-2 TRBV28 CASSFRGGGRATGELFF TGTGCCAGCAGTTTTCGGGGCGGGGGGCGCGCCACCGGGGAGCTGTTTTTT
. . TRBJ1-3 TRBV6-5 CASSYSMAENTIYF TGTGCCAGCAGTTACTCGATGGCTGAAAACACCATATATTTT
. many TRBJ2-7 TRBV11-2 CASHRVGDYEQYF TGTGCCAGCCATCGAGTAGGGGACTACGAGCAGTACTTC
TRBD1 many TRBJ2-2 TRBV6-5 CASSYGQVLTGELFF TGTGCCAGCAGTTACGGACAGGTACTCACCGGGGAGCTGTTTTTT
. few TRBJ2-7 TRBV27 CASSLKPVEGYEQYF TGTGCCAGCAGTTTAAAACCGGTGGAAGGGTACGAGCAGTACTTC
. . TRBJ2-7 TRBV28 CASRSDPGLPAYEQYF TGTGCCAGCAGGTCAGACCCGGGACTGCCAGCCTACGAGCAGTACTTC
. . TRBJ2-7 TRBV20-1 CSARDGRQGYEQYF TGCAGTGCTAGAGATGGGAGGCAGGGCTACGAGCAGTACTTC
. . TRBJ2-3 TRBV7-8 CASTSAPSTDTQYF TGTGCCAGCACCTCAGCCCCTAGCACAGATACGCAGTATTTT
. many TRBJ1-1 TRBV28 CASTSPSDRMTEAFF TGTGCCAGCACCTCCCCCTCAGACAGAATGACTGAAGCTTTCTTT
TRBD1 many TRBJ2-7 TRBV27 CASTRQGASSYEQYF TGTGCCAGCACCCGACAGGGGGCGAGCTCCTACGAGCAGTACTTC
TRBD2 . TRBJ2-1 TRBV27 CASSAGTSVYNEQFF TGTGCCAGCAGTGCCGGGACTAGCGTTTACAATGAGCAGTTCTTC
. . TRBJ2-7 TRBV18 CASSPGTHRGYEQYF TGTGCCAGCTCACCAGGGACACATCGCGGCTACGAGCAGTACTTC
TRBD1 few TRBJ2-2 TRBV18 CASSPPGTGASTGELFF TGTGCCAGCTCACCACCCGGGACAGGGGCGTCCACCGGGGAGCTGTTTTTT
TRBD1 many TRBJ2-4 TRBV7-2 CASSLTGVSQYF TGTGCCAGCAGCCTCACAGGGGTCAGTCAGTACTTC
. . TRBJ1-1 TRBV4-3 CASSQKTVNTEAFF TGCGCCAGCAGCCAGAAAACAGTGAACACTGAAGCTTTCTTT
. many TRBJ2-2 TRBV28 CASSLDMAAELFF TGTGCCAGCAGTTTAGATATGGCGGCGGAGCTGTTTTTT
. few TRBJ1-1 TRBV6-5 CASSYSSGTNTEAFF TGTGCCAGCAGTTACTCGTCAGGGACGAACACTGAAGCTTTCTTT
. many TRBJ1-5 TRBV12-3/TRBV12-4 CASSPSGPGLVRAQHF TGTGCCAGCAGTCCTAGTGGCCCAGGTCTCGTAAGAGCCCAGCATTTT
. few TRBJ1-6 TRBV7-8 CASSLAVSPRSYNSPLHF TGTGCCAGCAGCTTAGCGGTTTCCCCAAGGTCCTATAATTCACCCCTCCACTTT
. . TRBJ1-1 TRBV7-9 CASSPVGGRSNTEAFF TGTGCCAGCAGCCCCGTAGGAGGGAGGTCCAACACTGAAGCTTTCTTT
TRBD1 . TRBJ2-3 TRBV11-2 CASSTTLPGTGVGGDTQYF TGTGCCAGCAGCACGACACTCCCCGGGACAGGGGTCGGCGGAGATACGCAGTATTTT
. once TRBJ2-7 TRBV5-1 CASSLRGDTYEQYF TGCGCCAGCAGCTTGAGAGGGGATACCTACGAGCAGTACTTC
. many TRBJ2-7 TRBV4-1 CASSLYGGGYEQYF TGCGCCAGCAGCCTTTACGGGGGCGGCTACGAGCAGTACTTC
. few TRBJ1-5 TRBV20-1 CSVDVGSHYSNQPQHF TGCAGTGTCGATGTGGGCAGCCATTATAGCAATCAGCCCCAGCATTTT
. . TRBJ1-2 TRBV21-1 CASSTQDRGYGYTF TGTGCCAGCAGCACCCAGGACAGGGGCTATGGCTACACCTTC
. few TRBJ1-1 TRBV28 CASSLARLNTEAFF TGTGCCAGCAGTTTAGCCCGTTTGAACACTGAAGCTTTCTTT
. many TRBJ2-6 TRBV20-1 CSARPGTGANVLTF TGCAGTGCTAGACCAGGGACAGGGGCCAACGTCCTGACTTTC
TRBD2 . TRBJ2-3 TRBV20-1 CSAPNLRGGTDTQYF TGCAGTGCTCCAAACCTCCGGGGGGGCACAGATACGCAGTATTTT
TRBD2 . TRBJ2-3 TRBV28 CASSWTRSADTQYF TGTGCCAGCAGTTGGACTAGGTCTGCAGATACGCAGTATTTT
TRBD1 many TRBJ1-1 TRBV5-1 CASSQQGMNTEAFF TGCGCCAGCAGCCAACAGGGGATGAACACTGAAGCTTTCTTT
TRBD1 . TRBJ2-5 TRBV6-5 CASNRQGEETQYF TGTGCCAGCAATCGACAGGGGGAAGAGACCCAGTACTTC
. many TRBJ2-1 TRBV2 CASRPGRVPSNEQFF TGTGCCAGCAGACCCGGACGGGTACCTAGCAATGAGCAGTTCTTC
TRBD1 . TRBJ2-3 TRBV29-1 CSVDRGWSTDTQYF TGCAGCGTCGACAGGGGATGGTCCACAGATACGCAGTATTTT
. many TRBJ1-1 TRBV20-1 CSARRQLLTEAFF TGCAGTGCTAGAAGACAGTTACTCACTGAAGCTTTCTTT
TRBD2 . TRBJ2-2 TRBV6-2/TRBV6-3 CASFSGGRNTGELFF TGTGCCAGTTTCTCGGGGGGACGGAACACCGGGGAGCTGTTTTTT
. many TRBJ2-7 TRBV11-2 CASSLGVYEQYF TGTGCCAGCAGCCTGGGGGTTTACGAGCAGTACTTC